The clone carrying this T cell receptor beta chain was found a few times. This entry belongs to a study of T-cell reconstitution after alpha-beta-depleted transplantation in children. The CDR3 contains 13 residues. V dropped 4 bases and J dropped 2 bases, with 12 bases sitting between them. Per germline, CDR1 SQVTM and CDR2 ANQGSEA. Preparing the TCRbeta library involved the use of unique molecular identifiers. TCRdb re-called the PCR reads with MiXCR, one entry per CDR3 protein. Here the sample spans roughly 610,000 distinct CDR3 sequences, about 10% being singletons. The chain recombines TRBV29-1 with TRBJ2-7; D not certain. The material was PBMCs from the stem cell graft donor, obtained from the stem cell graft. This sequence originates from a human donor who donated a stem cell graft to a child with acute myeloid leukemia. The CDR3 reads CSVVWAGTYEQYF. The CDR3 region has the DNA TGCAGCGTTGTGTGGGCAGGAACCTACGAGCAGTACTTC.